This is a list of T cell receptor beta chains from one sample in a study of beta chain features in type 1 diabetes. Profiled with immunoSEQ multiplex PCR; TCRdb holds only in-frame clones, not every one. Seen here are about 150,000 clones, approximately 10% observed once, and the top ten hold approximately 2%. Material for sequencing was central memory CD4+ T cells from blood. Every receptor here comes from a man aged 18 to 35 in good health. Both conserved end residues are part of each CDR3. A D gene is named only where the DNA matches it firmly. A row's size may be missing; if present it is once, few, many or a size class.

j_call cdr3_length d_call clone_size v_call cdr3_aa cdr3_nt
TRBJ1-2 15 NA NA TRBV4-2 CASSQAGTTGDGYTF TGTGCCAGCAGCCAAGCCGGGACAACGGGGGATGGCTACACCTTC
TRBJ2-3 15 NA NA TRBV5-1 CASSLEGVATDTQYF TGCGCCAGCAGCTTGGAGGGGGTGGCCACAGATACGCAGTATTTT
TRBJ1-1 13 NA few TRBV11-3 CASSLIKGTEAFF TGTGCCAGCAGCTTAATTAAGGGCACTGAAGCTTTCTTT
TRBJ1-5 15 NA NA TRBV10-3 CAISESTDGNQPQHF TGTGCCATCAGTGAGTCGACGGACGGCAATCAGCCCCAGCATTTT
TRBJ1-3 14 NA few TRBV7-2 CATSGGLGGNTIYF TGTGCCACCTCTGGGGGGTTGGGAGGAAACACCATATATTTT
TRBJ2-3 16 NA NA TRBV7-3 CASSARLAGGADTQYF TGTGCCAGCAGCGCCAGACTAGCAGGGGGCGCAGATACGCAGTATTTT
TRBJ1-2 14 NA few TRBV7-2 CATASGRNNHGYTF TGTGCCACCGCGTCGGGTCGGAACAACCATGGCTACACCTTC
TRBJ1-1 14 TRBD1 few TRBV15 CATSFRTGSTEAFF TGTGCCACCAGCTTCCGGACAGGTTCCACTGAAGCTTTCTTT
TRBJ2-2 14 NA many TRBV9 CASSVQVETGELFF TGTGCCAGCAGCGTGCAGGTGGAGACCGGGGAGCTGTTTTTT
TRBJ2-7 16 TRBD2 NA TRBV7-3 CASSLGLPKNYYEQYF TGTGCCAGCAGCTTGGGACTACCTAAAAACTACTACGAGCAGTACTTC